These 13 T cell receptor beta chains were sequenced from one sample in a study of CD8+ T cells in alopecia areata. The authors extracted RNA and reverse transcribed it into cDNA as the sequencing template. Sequenced by immunoSEQ multiplex PCR; TCRdb stores in-frame clones only, minus some. The sample includes 90,000 to 150,000 clones, 53% of them seen just once. Specified treatment: oral pan-JAK inhibitor, 5-10 mg twice daily. Sample: CD4+ T cells sorted from blood, taken at week 4, from a patient treated with tofacitinib. The origin of the receptors is a human donor with alopecia areata.

This clone came up many times. The rearrangement links TRBV30 to TRBJ1-1; the D gene is possibly TRBD1 (5 bases). Trimming pared 5 bases from V and 8 bases from J, leaving 12 bases between. CDR3 size: 11 residues. Germline CDR1 is GTSNPN and CDR2 is SVGIG (reference sequence). CDR3 nucleotides: TGTGCCTGGTCCCGGACATGGGAAGCTTTCTTT. Its protein is CAWSRTWEAFF.

J is TRBJ2-3 and V is TRBV7-3; D not resolved. Germline CDR1 is SGHTA and CDR2 is FQGTGA. This CDR3 spans 12 amino acids. The V end lost 5 bases, the J end lost 4 bases, and 7 bases lay between the germline ends. The CDR3 loop reads CASSPDADTQYF. CDR3 sequence (DNA): TGTGCCAGCAGCCCGGACGCAGATACGCAGTATTTT. The whole variable domain, filled in from reference TRBV7-3 and TRBJ2-3, reads GAGVSQTPSNKVTEKGKYVELRCDPISGHTALYWYRQSLGQGPEFLIYFQGTGAADDSGLPNDRFFAVRPEGSVSTLKIQRTERGDSAVYLCASSPDADTQYFGPGTRLTVL.

The rearrangement uses TRBV29-1 and TRBJ1-2, with D unresolved. Looked up from germline, CDR1 is SQVTM and CDR2 is ANQGSEA. With 4 bases removed from V and 3 bases from J, the gap between germline ends came to 12 bases. The CDR3 spans 13 residues. The CDR3 region is CSVVSSEDYGYTF. For the CDR3, the DNA is TGCAGCGTTGTGTCGTCCGAGGACTATGGCTACACCTTC.

This clone has only a few counts. This chain connects TRBV30 to TRBJ2-2; 7 positions match TRBD2. The CDR3 has 14 amino acids. After removal of 4 bases from V and 5 bases from J, the junction contained 7 bases not matched to a gene. Germline values: CDR1 GTSNPN, CDR2 SVGIG (reference sequence). Here the CDR3 DNA reads TGTGCCTGGAAGGCAGCGGGGCAAACCGGGGAGCTGTTTTTT. Translated: CAWKAAGQTGELFF.

This chain links TRBV30 with TRBJ1-1, with D uncertain. The V and J ends lost 3 bases and 1 base respectively, with 9 bases between them. The CDR3 is made up of 13 amino acids. CDR1 GTSNPN and CDR2 SVGIG come from the germline V gene (reference sequence). The CDR3 protein is CAWRSGRNTEAFF. CDR3 sequence (DNA): TGTGCCTGGAGGTCCGGAAGGAACACTGAAGCTTTCTTT.

The V call is TRBV29-1, the J call TRBJ2-3, with D perhaps matching TRBD1 or TRBD2 (5 bases each). Germline CDR1 SQVTM, CDR2 ANQGSEA. V dropped 3 bases and J dropped 1 base, with 8 bases sitting between them. The CDR3 covers 13 residues. In DNA form, the CDR3 reads TGCAGCGTTGACGGGGCCGGCACAGATACGCAGTATTTT. Translated, it gives CSVDGAGTDTQYF.

The chain couples TRBV29-1 to TRBJ1-4; TRBD1 agrees at 10 bases. Germline V gene sequence: CDR1 SQVTM, CDR2 ANQGSEA. Germline trimming cut 7 bases from V and 11 bases from J; bases unmatched to any gene: 7. This CDR3 spans 12 amino acids. The CDR3 sequence is CSGGDRGMKLFF. The CDR3 region has the DNA TGCAGCGGAGGGGACAGGGGCATGAAACTGTTTTTT.

CDR3 nucleotide sequence: TGTGCCAGCAGTATTTGGACTAGCGGGAGCATCGGCACAGATACGCAGTATTTT. This translates into CASSIWTSGSIGTDTQYF. The V gene is TRBV11-2, the J gene TRBJ2-3, with TRBD2 matching over 13 bases. V lost 6 bases, J lost 1 base, and 10 bases stayed unmatched. From germline, CDR1 is SGHAT and CDR2 FQNNGV. The CDR3 extends over 18 amino acids. Full variable domain (missing parts from reference TRBV11-2 and TRBJ2-3): EAGVAQSPRYKIIEKRQSVAFWCNPISGHATLYWYQQILGQGPKLLIQFQNNGVVDDSQLPKDRFSAERLKGVDSTLKIQPAKLEDSAVYLCASSIWTSGSIGTDTQYFGPGTRLTVL.

This clone appeared a few times. V is TRBV11-2 and J is TRBJ2-5; D gene unclear. Germline V CDR1 and CDR2: SGHAT, FQNNGV. The CDR3 length is 11 residues. Trimming removed 2 bases from V and 11 bases from J, with 9 bases in between. The chain's CDR3 is CASSLLLEQYF. The CDR3, as DNA: TGTGCCAGCAGCTTACTATTAGAGCAGTACTTC.

The rearrangement joins TRBV5-1 to TRBJ2-7; tentative D call: TRBD2 (5 bases). Germline V gene lookup returns CDR1 SGHRS and CDR2 YFSETQ. The CDR3 covers 16 residues. V lost 0 bases and J lost 5, with 18 bases in between. The CDR3 DNA is TGCGCCAGCAGCTTGGGGGCCGGGAACCTACGGGACGAGCAGTACTTC. It translates to CASSLGAGNLRDEQYF.

This chain links TRBV27 with TRBJ2-3; the D call may be TRBD1 or TRBD2 (5 bases each). In germline, CDR1 is MNHEY, CDR2 SMNVEV (reference sequence). This CDR3 spans 14 amino acids. V was cut by 3 bases and J by 2 bases, with 9 bases left in between. CDR3 DNA: TGTGCCAGCAGTTTGGGGACCAACACAGATACGCAGTATTTT. It yields the protein CASSLGTNTDTQYF.

The chain employs TRBV11-2 and TRBJ2-7; D might be TRBD2 (6 bases). The CDR3 loop spans 14 amino acids. Trimming removed 5 bases from V and 6 bases from J, with 17 bases in between. CDR1 and CDR2 from the germline V gene are SGHAT and FQNNGV. As DNA, the CDR3 is TGTGCCAGCAGCCCCGGCCTAAGGGAGGCCGAGCAGTACTTC. It is translated as CASSPGLREAEQYF.

This sequence joins TRBV27 and TRBJ2-5; D is undetermined. This CDR3 contains 12 residues. V lost 2 bases, J lost 5 bases, and 6 bases lay in between. CDR1 and CDR2 from the germline V gene are MNHEY and SMNVEV (reference sequence). CDR3 sequence (DNA): TGTGCCAGCAGTTTACGAGGCGAGACCCAGTACTTC. Residues: CASSLRGETQYF.